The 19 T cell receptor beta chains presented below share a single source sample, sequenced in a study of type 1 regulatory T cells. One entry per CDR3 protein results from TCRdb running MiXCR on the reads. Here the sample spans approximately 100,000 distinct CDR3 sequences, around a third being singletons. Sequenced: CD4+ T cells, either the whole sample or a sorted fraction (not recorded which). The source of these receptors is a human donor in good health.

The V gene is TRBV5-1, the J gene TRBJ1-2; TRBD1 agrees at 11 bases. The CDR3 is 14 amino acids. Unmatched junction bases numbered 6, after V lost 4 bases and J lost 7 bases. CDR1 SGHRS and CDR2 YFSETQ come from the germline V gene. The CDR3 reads CASSTRTGGVGYTF. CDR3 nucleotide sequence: TGCGCCAGCAGCACCCGGACAGGGGGCGTTGGCTACACCTTC.

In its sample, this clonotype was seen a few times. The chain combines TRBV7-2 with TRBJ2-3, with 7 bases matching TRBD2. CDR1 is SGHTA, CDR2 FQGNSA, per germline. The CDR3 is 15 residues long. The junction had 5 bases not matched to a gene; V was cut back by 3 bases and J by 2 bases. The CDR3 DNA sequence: TGTGCCAGCAGCTTGATGGGGGGGGTCACAGATACGCAGTATTTT. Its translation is CASSLMGGVTDTQYF. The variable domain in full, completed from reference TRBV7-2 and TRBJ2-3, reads GAGVSQSPSNKVTEKGKDVELRCDPISGHTALYWYRQSLGQGLEFLIYFQGNSAPDKSGLPSDRFSAERTGGSVSTLTIQRTQQEDSAVYLCASSLMGGVTDTQYFGPGTRLTVL.

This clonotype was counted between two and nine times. The CDR3 DNA reads as TGTGCCAGCAGCTTGAACGGAGAAAGGCAGTTCTTC. Translated, it gives CASSLNGERQFF. This chain links TRBV7-2 with TRBJ2-1; D is undetermined. Trimming stripped 3 bases from V and 12 bases from J, with 12 bases between. The CDR3 runs to 12 residues. CDR1 SGHTA and CDR2 FQGNSA come from the germline V gene.

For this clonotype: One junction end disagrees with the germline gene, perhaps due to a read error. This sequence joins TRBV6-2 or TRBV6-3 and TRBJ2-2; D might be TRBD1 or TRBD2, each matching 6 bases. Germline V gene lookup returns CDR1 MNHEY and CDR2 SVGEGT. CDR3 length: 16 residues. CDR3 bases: TGTGCCAGCAGTTATCCACCGGGGGCGGGCACCGGGGGGCTGTTTTTT. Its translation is CASSYPPGAGTGGLFF.

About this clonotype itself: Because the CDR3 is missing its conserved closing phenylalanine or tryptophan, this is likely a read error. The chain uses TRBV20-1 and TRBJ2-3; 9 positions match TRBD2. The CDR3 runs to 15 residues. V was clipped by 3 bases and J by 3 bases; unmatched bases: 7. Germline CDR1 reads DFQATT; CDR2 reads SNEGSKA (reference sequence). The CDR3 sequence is CSASLSGRSTDTQYV. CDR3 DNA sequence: TGCAGTGCTAGCCTAAGCGGGAGGTCTACAGATACGCAGTATGTT.

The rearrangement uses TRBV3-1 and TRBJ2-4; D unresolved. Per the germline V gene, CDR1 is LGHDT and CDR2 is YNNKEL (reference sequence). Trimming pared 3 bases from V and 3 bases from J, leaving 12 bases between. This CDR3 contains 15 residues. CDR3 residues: CASSQRKDGKNIQYF. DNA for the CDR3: TGTGCCAGCAGCCAGAGGAAGGACGGCAAAAACATTCAGTACTTC.

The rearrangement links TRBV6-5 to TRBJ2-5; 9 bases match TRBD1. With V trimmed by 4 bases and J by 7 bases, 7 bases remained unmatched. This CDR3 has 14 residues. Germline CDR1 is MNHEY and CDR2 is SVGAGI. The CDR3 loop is CASSSGTGIGTQYF. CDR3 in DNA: TGTGCCAGCAGTTCGGGGACAGGGATAGGGACCCAGTACTTC.

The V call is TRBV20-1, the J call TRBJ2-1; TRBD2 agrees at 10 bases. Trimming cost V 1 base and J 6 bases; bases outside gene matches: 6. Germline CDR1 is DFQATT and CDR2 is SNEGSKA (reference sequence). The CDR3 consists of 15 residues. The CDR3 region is CSARGASGRANEQFF. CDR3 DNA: TGCAGTGCTAGAGGAGCGAGCGGGAGGGCCAATGAGCAGTTCTTC.

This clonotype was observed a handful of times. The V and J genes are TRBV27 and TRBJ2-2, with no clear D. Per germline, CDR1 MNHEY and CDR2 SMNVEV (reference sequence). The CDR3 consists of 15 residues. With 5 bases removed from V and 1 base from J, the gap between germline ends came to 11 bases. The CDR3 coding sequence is TGTGCCAGCAGTGGGGTCTCGTGGAACACCGGGGAGCTGTTTTTT. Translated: CASSGVSWNTGELFF.

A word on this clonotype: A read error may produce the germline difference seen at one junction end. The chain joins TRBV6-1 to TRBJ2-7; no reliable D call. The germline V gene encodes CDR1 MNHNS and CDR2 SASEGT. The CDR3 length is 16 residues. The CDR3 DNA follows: TGTGCCAGCAGTGACGGCCTGAATGGTCTCTCCGACGAGCAGTACTTC. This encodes CASSDGLNGLSDEQYF.

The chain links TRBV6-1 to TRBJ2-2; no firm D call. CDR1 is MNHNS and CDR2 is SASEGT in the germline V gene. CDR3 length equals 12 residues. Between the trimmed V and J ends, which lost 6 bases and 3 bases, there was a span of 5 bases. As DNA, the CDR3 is TGTGCCAGCAGGAGGTACACCGGGGAGCTGTTTTTT. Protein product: CASRRYTGELFF.

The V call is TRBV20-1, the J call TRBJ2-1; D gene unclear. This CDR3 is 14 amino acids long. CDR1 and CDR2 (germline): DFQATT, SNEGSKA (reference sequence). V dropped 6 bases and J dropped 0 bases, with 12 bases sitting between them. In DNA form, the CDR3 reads TGCAGTGCATATGACCGTTACTCCTACAATGAGCAGTTCTTC. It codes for CSAYDRYSYNEQFF.

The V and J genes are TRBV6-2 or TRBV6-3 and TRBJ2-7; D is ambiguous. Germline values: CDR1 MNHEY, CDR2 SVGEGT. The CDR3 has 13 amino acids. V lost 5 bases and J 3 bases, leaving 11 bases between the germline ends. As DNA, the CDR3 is TGTGCCAGCAGTCTCCGGATGTTCTACGAGCAGTACTTC. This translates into CASSLRMFYEQYF.

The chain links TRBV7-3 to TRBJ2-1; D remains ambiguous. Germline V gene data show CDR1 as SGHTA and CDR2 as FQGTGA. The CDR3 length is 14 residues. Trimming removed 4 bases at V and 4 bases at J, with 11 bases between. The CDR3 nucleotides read TGTGCCAGCAGCTCCCCAGCGAGGTACAATGAGCAGTTCTTC. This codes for CASSSPARYNEQFF.

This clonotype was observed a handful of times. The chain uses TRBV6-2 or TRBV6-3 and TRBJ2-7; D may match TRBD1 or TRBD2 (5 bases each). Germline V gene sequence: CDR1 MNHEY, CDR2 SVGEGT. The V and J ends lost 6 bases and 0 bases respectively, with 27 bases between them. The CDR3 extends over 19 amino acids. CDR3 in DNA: TGTGCCAGCAGCGAATTACGACCGGGACGGCGGGTTAGCTCCTACGAGCAGTACTTC. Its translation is CASSELRPGRRVSSYEQYF.

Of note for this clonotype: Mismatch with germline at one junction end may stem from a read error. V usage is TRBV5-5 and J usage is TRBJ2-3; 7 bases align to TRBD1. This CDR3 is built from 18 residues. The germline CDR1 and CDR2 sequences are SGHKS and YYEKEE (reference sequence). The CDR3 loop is CASSLRDRGWGRTDTRYF. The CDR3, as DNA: TGTGCCAGCAGCTTGCGGGACAGAGGTTGGGGCCGTACAGATACGCGGTATTTT.

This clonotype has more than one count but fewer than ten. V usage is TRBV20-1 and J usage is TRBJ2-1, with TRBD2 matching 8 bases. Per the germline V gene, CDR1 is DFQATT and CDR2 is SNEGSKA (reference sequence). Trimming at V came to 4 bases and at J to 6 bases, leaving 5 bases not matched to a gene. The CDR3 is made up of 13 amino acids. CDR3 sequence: CSATAGGGNEQFF. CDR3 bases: TGCAGTGCTACCGCGGGAGGCGGCAATGAGCAGTTCTTC.

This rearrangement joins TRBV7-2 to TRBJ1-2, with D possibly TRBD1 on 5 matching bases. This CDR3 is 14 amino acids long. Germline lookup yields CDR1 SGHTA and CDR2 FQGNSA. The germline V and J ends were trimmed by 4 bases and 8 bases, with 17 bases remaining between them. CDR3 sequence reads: CASSSTTDISGYTF. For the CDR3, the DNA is TGTGCCAGCAGCTCTACTACGGACATCAGCGGCTACACCTTC.

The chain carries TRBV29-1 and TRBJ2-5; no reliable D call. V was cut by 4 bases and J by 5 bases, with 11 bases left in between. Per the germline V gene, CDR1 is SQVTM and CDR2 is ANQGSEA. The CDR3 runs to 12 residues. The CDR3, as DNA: TGCAGCGTTGGGATAATAGGGGAGACCCAGTACTTC. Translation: CSVGIIGETQYF.